The 31 T cell receptor beta chains listed next were all sequenced from one sample in a study of CD8 T cells in ankylosing spondylitis. Notes on the study in general: Apparently characteristic of ankylosing spondylitis blood was a TCR beta motif (under ten highly homologous variants).

These receptors' antigens are unknown. TCRdb reprocessed the 5' RACE reads via MiXCR and lists one record per CDR3 protein. The table lists some 840,000 distinct CDR3 sequences, roughly 10% of them singletons. Material for sequencing was blood, either unsorted or a sorted T cell fraction (not recorded which). These receptors were obtained from a male donor with ankylosing spondylitis.

The table lists this clonotype with many counts. This sequence joins TRBV20-1 and TRBJ1-5; 7 nucleotides align to TRBD1. Trimming removed 0 bases from V and 6 bases from J; junction bases left unmatched: 8. This CDR3 contains 15 residues. In germline, CDR1 is DFQATT, CDR2 SNEGSKA (reference sequence). CDR3 bases: TGCAGTGCTAGAGATCTCAGACAGGGCGTTCAGCCCCAGCATTTT. It specifies CSARDLRQGVQPQHF.

The chain carries TRBV20-1 and TRBJ2-2; tentatively, D is TRBD2 (6 bases). The CDR3 runs 16 residues. Germline V CDR1 and CDR2: DFQATT, SNEGSKA (reference sequence). Trimming took off 5 bases at V and 10 bases at J, with 26 bases between the two ends. The CDR3 is CSASWGGAGSVEELFF. The CDR3 nucleotides read TGCAGTGCTTCCTGGGGTGGGGCGGGGAGTGTGGAGGAGCTGTTTTTT.

The chain carries TRBV20-1 and TRBJ1-5, with unresolved D. Germline V gene sequence: CDR1 DFQATT, CDR2 SNEGSKA (reference sequence). The CDR3 has 14 residues. V was pared by 5 bases and J by 0 bases, with 11 bases between. The CDR3 coding sequence is TGCAGTGCTCAGACCCCTTATAGCAATCAGCCCCAGCATTTT. Encoded protein: CSAQTPYSNQPQHF.

This chain connects TRBV7-2 to TRBJ2-5; the D gene could be TRBD1 or TRBD2 (6 bases each). V gave up 3 bases and J gave up 4 bases, with 18 bases separating them. The CDR3 is 16 residues long. Germline V gene lookup returns CDR1 SGHTA and CDR2 FQGNSA. The CDR3 protein is CASSFTGAGGRETQYF. DNA for the CDR3: TGTGCCAGCAGCTTTACGGGGGCCGGGGGTAGAGAGACCCAGTACTTC.

J is TRBJ1-2 and V is TRBV20-1, with D hard to call. Germline V gene sequence: CDR1 DFQATT, CDR2 SNEGSKA (reference sequence). Trimming left V 0 bases short and J 8 bases short, with 13 bases between. This CDR3 contains 13 residues. DNA of the CDR3: TGCAGTGCTAGAGATTCGCCCGGGCAGGGCTACACCTTC. Translating gives CSARDSPGQGYTF.

This clonotype was detected a few times. J is TRBJ1-4 and V is TRBV7-9; weak D call: TRBD1 (6 bases). Germline V gene lookup returns CDR1 SEHNR and CDR2 FQNEAQ (reference sequence). This CDR3 has 14 residues. Deletions cut 0 bases from V and 8 bases from J, with 10 bases between. CDR3 sequence reads: CASSLAAGAEKLFF. The CDR3 region has the DNA TGTGCCAGCAGCTTAGCGGCAGGGGCGGAAAAACTGTTTTTT.

The table lists this clonotype with a few counts. The chain uses TRBV6-5 and TRBJ1-1, with 10 bases that match TRBD1. The trim removed 4 bases at V and 4 bases at J, leaving 6 bases unmatched. Germline CDR1 reads MNHEY; CDR2 reads SVGAGI. The CDR3 is 15 residues long. The CDR3 nucleotides read TGTGCCAGCAGTTTGACAGGGGGCCTTTTCACTGAAGCTTTCTTT. It is translated as CASSLTGGLFTEAFF.

This clonotype appeared a few times. The chain recombines TRBV5-1 with TRBJ1-1; maybe TRBD1 (5 bases). The CDR3 is 15 amino acids. Germline V lookup: CDR1 SGHRS, CDR2 YFSETQ. Trimming left V 1 base short and J 0 bases short, with 10 bases between. CDR3 loop: CASSLYEGMNTEAFF. CDR3 DNA sequence: TGCGCCAGCAGCTTGTATGAGGGGATGAACACTGAAGCTTTCTTT.

The chain has TRBV5-6 and TRBJ2-7; D gene uncertain. The CDR3 is 14 amino acids. From germline, CDR1 is SGHDT and CDR2 YYEEEE. With 4 bases removed from V and 3 bases from J, the gap between germline ends came to 14 bases. The CDR3 nucleotides read TGTGCCAGCAGCCCTCGCCGAGAATTCTACGAGCAGTACTTC. Protein product: CASSPRREFYEQYF.

This clonotype has just a few counts. The rearrangement uses TRBV19 and TRBJ2-6; D not resolved. Germline V gives CDR1 LNHDA, CDR2 SQIVND (reference sequence). The V end was cut by 5 bases, the J end by 0 bases, with 5 bases between. This CDR3 region has 14 residues. In DNA form, the CDR3 reads TGTGCCAGTAGTTATACCTCTGGGGCCAACGTCCTGACTTTC. As protein: CASSYTSGANVLTF.

A few counts support this clonotype. The chain has TRBV20-1 and TRBJ2-3; maybe TRBD2 (5 bases). This CDR3 comprises 12 residues. V was shortened by 5 bases and J by 6 bases, with 12 bases between the two germline ends. CDR1 and CDR2 from the germline V gene are DFQATT and SNEGSKA (reference sequence). The CDR3 DNA is TGCAGTGCTCCTGACGGGGTGGATACGCAGTATTTT. Translated, it gives CSAPDGVDTQYF.

The CDR3 DNA reads as TGTGCCAGCACCAAGCAGGTCCCTTGGGGACAGGGAAGAAAGAATGGCTACACCTTC. Protein product: CASTKQVPWGQGRKNGYTF. The rearrangement uses TRBV3-1 and TRBJ1-2, with 9 bases identical to TRBD1. This CDR3 comprises 19 residues. Germline loops: CDR1 LGHDT, CDR2 YNNKEL (reference sequence). The V segment lost 7 bases and the J segment 6 bases; nucleotides outside the gene matches: 24.

The table lists this clonotype with many counts. The CDR3 sequence is CASSPYGNEQFF. CDR3 in DNA: TGTGCCAGCAGCCCGTACGGGAATGAGCAGTTCTTC. The rearrangement joins TRBV7-2 to TRBJ2-1; no clear D gene. This CDR3 has 12 amino acids. Trimming cost V 5 bases and J 7 bases, with 9 bases left between them. The V gene's germline CDR1 is SGHTA and CDR2 FQGNSA.

This rearrangement joins TRBV6-1 to TRBJ2-2, with D perhaps matching TRBD1 or TRBD2 (5 bases each). Per germline, CDR1 MNHNS and CDR2 SASEGT. The CDR3 runs 14 residues. Trimming shortened V by 6 bases and J by 4 bases, and 12 bases separated the two germline ends. The CDR3, as DNA: TGTGCCAGCAGAAAAGGGACCATCACCGGGGAGCTGTTTTTT. Protein product: CASRKGTITGELFF.

This clonotype was seen more than once but under ten times. The chain recombines TRBV7-2 with TRBJ2-5, with TRBD2 as a possible D gene (6 bases). Germline CDR1 reads SGHTA; CDR2 reads FQGNSA. V was pared by 3 bases and J by 5 bases, with 19 bases between. The CDR3 covers 16 residues. The CDR3 region has the DNA TGTGCCAGCAGCTTTAACCTAGCGACGTCCCGGGAGACCCAGTACTTC. Translating gives CASSFNLATSRETQYF.

The chain is built from TRBV20-1 and TRBJ2-3; D remains unclear. The CDR3 has 14 amino acids. Germline assignment: CDR1 DFQATT and CDR2 SNEGSKA (reference sequence). V shed 5 bases and J shed 6 bases, with 18 bases lying between them. DNA of the CDR3: TGCAGTGCTTTAGGTGCAGGAATAGGGGATACGCAGTATTTT. This codes for CSALGAGIGDTQYF.

The chain recombines TRBV20-1 with TRBJ1-1; D gene uncertain. Germline V gene data show CDR1 as DFQATT and CDR2 as SNEGSKA (reference sequence). The CDR3 spans 13 residues. CDR3 sequence reads: CSTYINKGTEAFF. CDR3 nucleotides: TGCAGCACCTACATTAATAAGGGCACTGAAGCTTTCTTT.

This clonotype was found a few times. This chain joins TRBV28 and TRBJ2-1, with TRBD2 matching 8 bases. CDR3 size: 16 residues. The V segment lost 5 bases and the J segment 4 bases; nucleotides outside the gene matches: 10. CDR1 MDHEN and CDR2 SYDVKM come from the germline V gene. The CDR3 DNA reads TGTGCCAGCAGTCTCCCGGGGGGGGAGGTTTACAATGAGCAGTTCTTC. This gives the protein CASSLPGGEVYNEQFF.

This clonotype was found many times. The chain joins TRBV5-1 to TRBJ1-4, with 9 bases aligning to TRBD1. This CDR3 has 13 amino acids. J was trimmed by 8 bases and V by 4 bases; bases with no gene match: 3. The germline CDR1 and CDR2 sequences are SGHRS and YFSETQ. CDR3 loop: CASSPGQGEKLFF. CDR3 bases: TGCGCCAGCAGCCCAGGACAGGGGGAAAAACTGTTTTTT.

This clonotype was picked up a small number of times. CDR3 coding DNA: TGTGCCAGCAGTTTAATGGCGGGAGGGCAGGAGTACTTC. Amino acid sequence: CASSLMAGGQEYF. J is TRBJ2-7 and V is TRBV28, with 9 bases that match TRBD2. The CDR3 covers 13 residues. The germline gives CDR1 MDHEN, CDR2 SYDVKM. V lost 2 bases, J lost 11 bases, and 7 bases stayed unmatched.

This clonotype showed up many times. The V gene is TRBV10-3, the J gene TRBJ2-1; 10 nucleotides match TRBD2. The trim removed 2 bases at V and 6 bases at J, leaving 4 bases unmatched. The CDR3 sequence is 15 residues long. Germline V CDR1 and CDR2: ENHRY, SYGVKD. CDR3 sequence: CAISEELAGANEQFF. Written as DNA, the CDR3 is TGTGCCATCAGTGAGGAGCTAGCGGGGGCCAATGAGCAGTTCTTC.

This clonotype was detected many times. The chain combines TRBV20-1 with TRBJ1-2; tentatively, D is TRBD1 (6 bases). CDR3 length: 12 residues. Trimming left V 3 bases short and J 6 bases short, with 11 bases between. Germline lookup yields CDR1 DFQATT and CDR2 SNEGSKA (reference sequence). CDR3 DNA: TGCAGTGCTAGTAGGGGGGGGCATGGCTACACCTTC. It yields the protein CSASRGGHGYTF.

This clonotype came up a few times. The chain has TRBV29-1 and TRBJ2-3; the D gene is possibly TRBD2 (6 bases). The CDR3 is 15 amino acids. Germline V gene lookup returns CDR1 SQVTM and CDR2 ANQGSEA. Deletions cut 4 bases from V and 0 bases from J, with 14 bases between. Here the CDR3 reads CSVGVGRGSTDTQYF. As DNA, the CDR3 is TGCAGCGTTGGGGTAGGGCGGGGAAGCACAGATACGCAGTATTTT.

The chain recombines TRBV4-3 with TRBJ2-3; TRBD2 matches at 7 bases. V shed 1 base, J shed 2 bases, and the junction held 6 bases outside the gene matches. The germline V gene has CDR1 LGHNA and CDR2 YSLEER. CDR3 length: 16 amino acids. Here the CDR3 DNA reads TGCGCCAGCAGCCAAGGGGGAGCGGGGCACACAGATACGCAGTATTTT. Protein sequence: CASSQGGAGHTDTQYF.

This clonotype was counted many times. V usage is TRBV20-1 and J usage is TRBJ2-7, with TRBD2 as a possible D gene (5 bases). The CDR3 extends over 14 amino acids. Per the germline V gene, CDR1 is DFQATT and CDR2 is SNEGSKA (reference sequence). The V end lost 5 bases, the J end lost 3 bases, and 17 bases lay between the germline ends. Here the CDR3 reads CSAARAPRGYEQYF. CDR3 in DNA: TGCAGTGCTGCCCGGGCCCCTCGGGGCTACGAGCAGTACTTC.

The rearrangement links TRBV5-6 to TRBJ1-6; D possibly corresponds to TRBD1 (6 bases). Germline V lookup: CDR1 SGHDT, CDR2 YYEEEE. This CDR3 region has 17 residues. V was trimmed by 0 bases and J by 8 bases, leaving 18 bases between them. The CDR3 coding sequence is TGTGCCAGCAGCTTGGTGCACCTGGGGGCTGATGATTCACCCCTCCACTTT. It translates to CASSLVHLGADDSPLHF.

In its sample, this clonotype was seen many times. V usage is TRBV10-3 and J usage is TRBJ1-1; no definite D call. This CDR3 comprises 14 residues. Germline CDR1 ENHRY, CDR2 SYGVKD. Trimming stripped 4 bases from V and 1 base from J, with 10 bases between. This CDR3 is CAISAVGRNTEAFF. In DNA form, the CDR3 reads TGTGCCATCAGTGCAGTGGGAAGGAACACTGAAGCTTTCTTT.

The rearrangement links TRBV20-1 to TRBJ2-7; 8 bases align to TRBD2. The CDR3 contains 14 residues. The V gene's germline CDR1 is DFQATT and CDR2 SNEGSKA (reference sequence). Germline trimming cut 6 bases from V and 1 base from J; bases unmatched to any gene: 8. CDR3 coding DNA: TGCAGTGCCTCCGCGGGGGGAGCATCCTACGAGCAGTACTTC. It codes for CSASAGGASYEQYF.

The chain joins TRBV7-9 to TRBJ2-5; D is tentatively TRBD1 or TRBD2 (5 bases each). The germline V gene encodes CDR1 SEHNR and CDR2 FQNEAQ (reference sequence). V lost 3 bases to trimming and J lost 1 base, with 9 bases between them. This CDR3 is built from 14 residues. Written as DNA, the CDR3 is TGTGCCAGCAGCTTTCGGGACGTCCAAGAGACCCAGTACTTC. Translating gives CASSFRDVQETQYF.

This chain links TRBV6-1 with TRBJ2-7, with TRBD2 identical over 8 bases. Germline assignment: CDR1 MNHNS and CDR2 SASEGT. The CDR3 extends over 11 amino acids. The CDR3 sequence is CVTGGRYEQYF. The CDR3, as DNA: TGTGTCACGGGAGGGAGGTACGAGCAGTACTTC.

The sample holds many counts of this clonotype. The V and J genes are TRBV5-1 and TRBJ2-1; the match to TRBD1 covers 8 bases. CDR3 size: 13 residues. V dropped 10 bases and J dropped 2; count of bases not matched to a gene: 5. Germline CDR1 is SGHRS and CDR2 is YFSETQ. The CDR3 loop is CASGQGTYNEQFF. CDR3 DNA sequence: TGCGCCTCCGGACAGGGAACCTACAATGAGCAGTTCTTC.